This record concerns one TCR beta chain sequence. The antigen is undetermined. The data originate from a study of cytomegalovirus exposure and HLA in healthy donors. General observations from the study: The authors later linked a missense DCLRE1C variant to TCR beta V- and J-gene trimming. A later analysis found TCR association rates differed by HLA locus, highest for DRB1 and lowest for HLA-C.

At sampling all donors were nominally healthy, likely with unrecorded immune exposures. The PCR was carried out with 60 Vbeta primers and 13 Jbeta primers. Source study methods: It was a later analysis that counted about 80 million unique TCR beta chains, of which some 12 million were shared. TCRdb's table, derived via immunoSEQ multiplex PCR, lists solely in-frame clones and lacks some. Clonal size and the V and J genes are those of that table, whereas D and trimming came from the DNA. The sample has some 110,000 clones; about two thirds are singletons. Looked up from germline, CDR1 is SGHNT and CDR2 is YYREEE (reference sequence). The CDR3 has 17 residues. The V and J ends lost 2 bases and 4 bases, in that order; junction bases with no gene match: 8.

V and J are TRBV5-4 and TRBJ2-3, with 12 bases fitting TRBD2. The source is a man in his thirties or forties in good health and CMV-seropositive. Source material: PBMCs. The CDR3 DNA is TGTGCCAGCAGCTTTTCGCCTAGCGGGGGGGGATCAGATACGCAGTATTTT. Translation gives CASSFSPSGGGSDTQYF. Supplemented by reference TRBV5-4 and TRBJ2-3, the full variable domain reads ETGVTQSPTHLIKTRGQQVTLRCSSQSGHNTVSWYQQALGQGPQFIFQYYREEENGRGNFPPRFSGLQFPNYSSELNVNALELDDSALYLCASSFSPSGGGSDTQYFGPGTRLTVL.